These 11 T cell receptor beta chains share one sample of origin, sequenced in a study of blood T cell repertoires in COVID-19. Libraries were prepared by immunoSEQ multiplex PCR; TCRdb keeps only in-frame clonotypes and omits some of them. The sample lists about 110,000 clones; about four fifths were seen once. The specimen was peripheral blood. Every receptor here comes from an older woman with acute or convalescent COVID-19.

The J gene is TRBJ2-2, the V gene TRBV4-2; 9 nucleotides agree with TRBD2. Looked up from germline, CDR1 is LGHNA and CDR2 is YNFKEQ. V shed 0 bases and J 6 bases; nucleotides not matched to a gene: 11. The CDR3 loop spans 18 amino acids. DNA of the CDR3: TGTGCCAGCAGCCAAGATATCGGTGCGGGGGGGCCCTCCGGGGAGCTGTTTTTT. Translating gives CASSQDIGAGGPSGELFF.

The rearrangement joins TRBV6-5 to TRBJ1-2; 8 bases map to TRBD1. Germline trimming cut 7 bases from V and 4 bases from J; bases unmatched to any gene: 8. This CDR3 comprises 14 residues. The V gene's germline CDR1 is MNHEY and CDR2 SVGAGI. This CDR3 is CASTKQGEFYGYTF. For the CDR3, the DNA is TGTGCCAGCACCAAACAGGGGGAATTCTATGGCTACACCTTC.

The V gene is TRBV28, the J gene TRBJ2-7; 13 nucleotides agree with TRBD2. After removal of 5 bases from V and 4 bases from J, the junction contained 20 bases not matched to a gene. The germline V gene has CDR1 MDHEN and CDR2 SYDVKM. The CDR3 is 20 residues long. CDR3 sequence: CASSTRTVDPGLAGPYEQYF. For the CDR3, the DNA is TGTGCCAGCAGTACCCGGACAGTGGACCCGGGACTAGCGGGGCCATACGAGCAGTACTTC.

The rearrangement links TRBV10-3 to TRBJ2-1, with D perhaps matching TRBD2 (6 bases). The germline gives CDR1 ENHRY, CDR2 SYGVKD. The CDR3 extends over 13 amino acids. V was trimmed by 3 bases and J by 5 bases, leaving 8 bases between them. The CDR3 DNA follows: TGTGCCATCAGTGAACGCGGGGACAATGAGCAGTTCTTC. Amino acids: CAISERGDNEQFF.

This clone was recorded once. The junction and the germline gene differ at one end; a read error may be behind it. The chain is built from TRBV7-7 and TRBJ1-4; 8 bases line up with TRBD1. This CDR3 comprises 15 residues. CDR1 and CDR2 (germline): SSHAT, FNYEAQ (reference sequence). The CDR3 loop is CASSERTGTNEKLFF. CDR3 bases: TGTGCTAGCAGCGAGCGGACAGGGACTAATGAAAAACTGTTTTTT. The whole variable domain, remainder taken from reference TRBV7-7 and TRBJ1-4, is GAGVSQSPRYKVTKRGQDVTLRCDPISSHATLYWYQQALGQGPEFLTYFNYEAQPDKSGLPSDRFSAERPEGSISTLTIQRTEQRDSAMYRCASSERTGTNEKLFFGSGTQLSVL.

CDR3 DNA sequence: TGTGCCTGGAGTGGGTCCATGGGGCAGAACACTGAAGCTTTCTTT. Its translation is CAWSGSMGQNTEAFF. J is TRBJ1-1 and V is TRBV30; weak D call: TRBD1 (5 bases). The ends were cut back, 1 base at V and 1 base at J, with 13 bases in the middle. Germline V CDR1 and CDR2: GTSNPN, SVGIG (reference sequence). The CDR3 totals 15 residues.

This clone was seen more than once but under ten times. CDR3 in amino acids: CASSQVPYEAFF. In DNA, the CDR3 is TGTGCCAGCAGCCAAGTGCCCTATGAGGCTTTCTTT. The chain is built from TRBV3-1 (or the pseudogene TRBV3-2) and TRBJ1-1, with D unclear. V was cut by 1 base and J by 11 bases, with 11 bases left in between. The CDR3 is 12 residues long. Germline values: CDR1 LGHDT, CDR2 YNNKEL (reference sequence).

The rearrangement uses TRBV12-5 and TRBJ2-4; no clear D gene. Germline-derived CDR1 and CDR2 are LGHNT and FRNRAP. V shed 1 base and J shed 0 bases, with 7 bases lying between them. This CDR3 comprises 15 residues. CDR3 loop: CASGLGSIAKNIQYF. As DNA, the CDR3 is TGTGCTAGTGGTTTGGGTTCTATAGCCAAAAACATTCAGTACTTC. Drawing the rest from reference TRBV12-5 and TRBJ2-4, the complete variable domain is DARVTQTPRHKVTEMGQEVTMRCQPILGHNTVFWYRQTMMQGLELLAYFRNRAPLDDSGMPKDRFSAEMPDATLATLKIQPSEPRDSAVYFCASGLGSIAKNIQYFGAGTRLSVL.

This clone was detected only once. The chain employs TRBV11-2 and TRBJ2-7, with 7 bases that match TRBD1. V was clipped by 6 bases and J by 1 base; unmatched bases: 9. The CDR3 has 15 amino acids. Germline V gene sequence: CDR1 SGHAT, CDR2 FQNNGV. The chain's CDR3 is CASRKDRLPSYEQYF. The CDR3 coding sequence is TGTGCCAGCAGGAAGGACAGGCTCCCATCCTACGAGCAGTACTTC.

In this sample, this clone turned up a few times. Other DNA sequences within the sample encode an identical CDR3. The chain joins TRBV7-9 to TRBJ1-3; D remains unclear. V was cut by 6 bases and J by 1 base, with 10 bases left in between. Germline V gives CDR1 SEHNR, CDR2 FQNEAQ (reference sequence). The CDR3 length is 14 residues. DNA of the CDR3: TGTGCCAGCAGTCCCGACATATCTGGAAACACCATATATTTT. Its protein is CASSPDISGNTIYF.

The rearrangement links TRBV4-1 to TRBJ2-3, with D possibly being TRBD2 (6 bases). There are 15 residues in the CDR3. The ends were cut back, 3 bases at V and 2 bases at J, with 12 bases in the middle. From germline, CDR1 is MGHRA and CDR2 YSYEKL. In DNA, the CDR3 is TGCGCCAGCAGCCAGCTAGCGATTATCACAGATACGCAGTATTTT. It codes for CASSQLAIITDTQYF.